The 10 T cell receptor beta chains in this list originate from one sample, sequenced in a study of T-cell memory formation after mild COVID-19. Each CDR3 protein gets one entry after TCRdb re-called the 5' RACE reads with MiXCR. Of tens of thousands of distinct CDR3 sequences listed, roughly 15% are singletons. The specimen sequenced was PBMCs or a T cell subset sorted from them (not recorded which). The receptor source for this set is a young man who had mild COVID-19 (a few samples of this study predate the infection). Cell type and time point are not known.

The rearrangement links TRBV4-1 to TRBJ2-3; D gene ambiguous. V was trimmed by 1 base and J by 1 base, leaving 18 bases between them. The CDR3 consists of 18 residues. Per the germline V gene, CDR1 is MGHRA and CDR2 is YSYEKL. CDR3 nucleotide sequence: TGCGCCAGCAGCCAAGCGACGGCGAAACTATTCGGCACAGATACGCAGTATTTT. This gives the protein CASSQATAKLFGTDTQYF.

This clonotype was detected only a few times. This chain uses TRBV6-5 with TRBJ2-2; no definite D call. V shed 0 bases and J shed 4 bases, with 9 bases lying between them. The CDR3 is 15 amino acids. Germline V gene sequence: CDR1 MNHEY, CDR2 SVGAGI. CDR3: CASSYSQSLTGELFF. The CDR3 DNA reads TGTGCCAGCAGTTACTCGCAGAGTCTCACCGGGGAGCTGTTTTTT.

The table lists this clonotype with a few counts. The chain employs TRBV11-2 and TRBJ2-5, with D possibly matching TRBD2 (7 bases). Deletions cut 2 bases from V and 14 bases from J, with 24 bases between. The germline V gene encodes CDR1 SGHAT and CDR2 FQNNGV. The CDR3 contains 15 residues. CDR3 loop: CASSLLGGGREGRYF. As DNA, the CDR3 is TGTGCCAGCAGCTTATTGGGCGGGGGCCGCGAGGGTCGATACTTC.

The CDR3, as DNA: TGTGCCAGCGCGTCCGGGACGGGGCCCTACGAGCAGTACTTC. It encodes CASASGTGPYEQYF. The chain joins TRBV27 to TRBJ2-7; D is perhaps TRBD1 or TRBD2 (5 bases each). Germline V gene lookup returns CDR1 MNHEY and CDR2 SMNVEV (reference sequence). This CDR3 is built from 14 residues. V was trimmed by 8 bases and J by 2 bases, leaving 16 bases between them.

In its sample, this clonotype was seen a few times. The chain joins TRBV4-1 to TRBJ2-5; 9 bases align to TRBD2. The length of the CDR3 is 17 residues. CDR1 is MGHRA and CDR2 is YSYEKL in the germline V gene. J gave up 5 bases and V 0 bases, and 10 bases lay outside the gene matches. The CDR3 DNA reads as TGCGCCAGCAGCCAAGATATTCCTACTAGCGGGCGTGAGACCCAGTACTTC. It is translated as CASSQDIPTSGRETQYF.

The rearrangement uses TRBV14 and TRBJ2-3; TRBD2 is a possible D gene (5 bases). The germline V gene encodes CDR1 SGHDN and CDR2 FVKESK. V was pared by 2 bases and J by 0 bases, with 12 bases between. The CDR3 totals 16 residues. DNA of the CDR3: TGTGCCAGCAGCCAAACATCAGACTATAGCACAGATACGCAGTATTTT. This codes for CASSQTSDYSTDTQYF.

This clonotype has only a few counts. V gene TRBV7-9 combines with J gene TRBJ2-3; tentative D call: TRBD1 (6 bases). The germline V gene has CDR1 SEHNR and CDR2 FQNEAQ (reference sequence). V shed 5 bases and J shed 2 bases, with 17 bases lying between them. This CDR3 is built from 16 residues. CDR3 nucleotide sequence: TGTGCCAGCAGCCCCTCAGACAGGCGTTACACAGATACGCAGTATTTT. Protein sequence: CASSPSDRRYTDTQYF.

The chain couples TRBV11-1 to TRBJ2-7, with D possibly being TRBD1 (6 bases). Germline lookup yields CDR1 SGHAT and CDR2 FQDESV (reference sequence). Trimming pared 5 bases from V and 5 bases from J, leaving 10 bases between. The CDR3 has 12 residues. CDR3 region: CASSPQGNEQYV. The CDR3 DNA reads TGTGCCAGCAGCCCGCAGGGGAACGAGCAGTACGTC.

This chain connects TRBV6-5 to TRBJ2-5; 9 bases are a match to TRBD1. This CDR3 region has 13 residues. V lost 6 bases, J lost 5 bases, and 4 bases stayed unmatched. Germline V lookup: CDR1 MNHEY, CDR2 SVGAGI. The DNA for the CDR3 is TGTGCCAGCAGGGGACAGGGAGTGGAGACCCAGTACTTC. Its translation: CASRGQGVETQYF.

CDR3 region: CASSYRGADEQYF. The DNA for the CDR3 is TGTGCCAGCAGTTACCGCGGAGCGGACGAGCAGTACTTC. V and J are TRBV6-6 and TRBJ2-7; possible D gene TRBD2, 5 bases. Trimming took 2 bases from V and 5 from J, leaving 10 bases between them. Germline CDR1 reads MNHNY; CDR2 reads SVGAGI (reference sequence). This CDR3 comprises 13 residues.